This TCR beta chain was identified during a study of blood T cell repertoires in COVID-19. Study context: T cells, B-cell-depleted T cells, or PBMCs supplied cDNA or gDNA.

TCRdb's copy holds only in-frame clones and misses some; the assay was immunoSEQ multiplex PCR. The sample records about 200,000 clones, approximately 80% being singletons. This CDR3 spans 15 amino acids. V was clipped by 1 base and J by 1 base, with 8 bases between them. In germline, CDR1 is SGHTA, CDR2 FQGNSA. This TCR derives from a woman in her sixties with acute COVID-19. This chain connects TRBV7-2 to TRBJ2-1; D is unresolved. Material: PBMCs or T cells enriched from blood (not recorded which). CDR3 protein: CASSLDFPSYNEQFF. The CDR3 region has the DNA TGTGCCAGCAGCTTAGACTTCCCTTCCTACAATGAGCAGTTCTTC.